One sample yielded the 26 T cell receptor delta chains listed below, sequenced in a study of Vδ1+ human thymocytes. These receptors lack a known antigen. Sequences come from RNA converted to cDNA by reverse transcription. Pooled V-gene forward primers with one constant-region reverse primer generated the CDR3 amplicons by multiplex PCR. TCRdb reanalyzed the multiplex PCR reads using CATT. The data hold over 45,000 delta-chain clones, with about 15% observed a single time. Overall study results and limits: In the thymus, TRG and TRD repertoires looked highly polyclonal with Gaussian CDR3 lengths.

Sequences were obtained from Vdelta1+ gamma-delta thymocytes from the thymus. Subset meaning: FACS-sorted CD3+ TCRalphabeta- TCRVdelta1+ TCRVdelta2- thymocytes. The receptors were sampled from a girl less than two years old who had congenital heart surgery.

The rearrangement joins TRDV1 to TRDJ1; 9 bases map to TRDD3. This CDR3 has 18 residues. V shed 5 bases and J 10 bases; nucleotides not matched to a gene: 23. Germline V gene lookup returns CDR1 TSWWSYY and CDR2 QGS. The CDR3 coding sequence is TGTGCTCTTGGGTTCCCACCCCTTCTACGGGGGGATACCGGGGGACTCATCTTT. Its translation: CALGFPPLLRGDTGGLIF.

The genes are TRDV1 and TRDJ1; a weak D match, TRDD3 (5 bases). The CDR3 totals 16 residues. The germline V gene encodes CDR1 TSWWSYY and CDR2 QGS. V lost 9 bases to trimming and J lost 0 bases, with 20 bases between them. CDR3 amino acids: CALHWAGKRHTDKLIF. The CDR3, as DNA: TGTGCTCTCCATTGGGCGGGGAAACGGCACACCGATAAACTCATCTTT.

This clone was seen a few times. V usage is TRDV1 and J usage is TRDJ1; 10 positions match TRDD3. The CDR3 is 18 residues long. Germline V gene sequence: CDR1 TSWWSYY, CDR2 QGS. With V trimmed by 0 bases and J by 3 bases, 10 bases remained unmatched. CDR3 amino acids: CALGELDTAGDTPDKLIF. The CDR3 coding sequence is TGTGCTCTTGGGGAACTGGACACGGCGGGGGATACGCCCGATAAACTCATCTTT.

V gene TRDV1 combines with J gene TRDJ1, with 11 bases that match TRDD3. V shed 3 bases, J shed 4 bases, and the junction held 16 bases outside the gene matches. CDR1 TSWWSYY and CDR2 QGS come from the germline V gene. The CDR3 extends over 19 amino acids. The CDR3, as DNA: TGTGCTCTTGGGGATCGCAGCTGGGGGATACCCCAAGAACTCGATAAACTCATCTTT. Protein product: CALGDRSWGIPQELDKLIF.

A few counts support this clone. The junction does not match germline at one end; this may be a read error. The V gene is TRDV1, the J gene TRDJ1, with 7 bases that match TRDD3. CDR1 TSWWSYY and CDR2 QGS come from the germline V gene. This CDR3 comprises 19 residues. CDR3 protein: CALGELDRTGDLGTDILIF. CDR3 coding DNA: TGTGCTCTTGGGGAACTAGACCGTACTGGGGACTTGGGCACCGATATACTCATCTTT.

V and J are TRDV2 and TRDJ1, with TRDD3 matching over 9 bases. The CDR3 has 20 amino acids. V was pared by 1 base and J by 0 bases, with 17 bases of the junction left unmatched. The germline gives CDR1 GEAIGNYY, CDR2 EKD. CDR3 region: CACDTLKYWGTFLYTDKLIF. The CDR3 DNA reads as TGTGCCTGTGACACTCTCAAGTACTGGGGGACCTTCCTCTACACCGATAAACTCATCTTT.

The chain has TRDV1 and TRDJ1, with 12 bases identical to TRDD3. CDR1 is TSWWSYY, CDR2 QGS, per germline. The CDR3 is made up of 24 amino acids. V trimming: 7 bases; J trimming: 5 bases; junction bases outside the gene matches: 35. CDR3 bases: TGTGCTCTTGAGGTCCCCCTTCCTACAGTACAATTGCTGGGGGATACGAACCCGACGGATAAACTCATCTTT. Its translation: CALEVPLPTVQLLGDTNPTDKLIF.

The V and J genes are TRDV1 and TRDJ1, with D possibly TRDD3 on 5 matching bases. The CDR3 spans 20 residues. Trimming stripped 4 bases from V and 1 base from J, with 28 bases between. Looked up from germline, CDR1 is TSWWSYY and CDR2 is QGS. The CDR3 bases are TGTGCTCTTGGGGGCTACTACTGTTCGGGGACAAGCTCTGGCACCGATAAACTCATCTTT. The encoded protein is CALGGYYCSGTSSGTDKLIF.

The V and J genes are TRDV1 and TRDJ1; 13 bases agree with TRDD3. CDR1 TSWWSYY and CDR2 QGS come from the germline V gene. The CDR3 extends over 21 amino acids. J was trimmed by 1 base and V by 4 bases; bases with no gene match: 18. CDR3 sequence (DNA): TGTGCTCTTGGGGCCCCCTTCCCTACACAACTGGGGGATACGATCACCGATAAACTCATCTTT. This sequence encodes CALGAPFPTQLGDTITDKLIF.

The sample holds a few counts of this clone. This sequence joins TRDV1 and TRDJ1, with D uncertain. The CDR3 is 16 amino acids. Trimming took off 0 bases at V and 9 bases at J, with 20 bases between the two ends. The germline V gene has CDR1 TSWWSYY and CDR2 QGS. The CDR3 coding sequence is TGTGCTCTTGGGGAACTATCCCCTGCCCAGGGCGGGGAACTCATCTTT. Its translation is CALGELSPAQGGELIF.

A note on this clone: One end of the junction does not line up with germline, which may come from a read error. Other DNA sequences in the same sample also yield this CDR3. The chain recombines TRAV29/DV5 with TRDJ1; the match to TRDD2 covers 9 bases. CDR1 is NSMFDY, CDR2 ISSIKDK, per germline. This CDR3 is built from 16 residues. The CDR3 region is CAARRPSYNSPGCLIF. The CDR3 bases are TGTGCCGCAAGGCGGCCTTCCTACAACTCCCCGGGATGTCTCATCTTT.

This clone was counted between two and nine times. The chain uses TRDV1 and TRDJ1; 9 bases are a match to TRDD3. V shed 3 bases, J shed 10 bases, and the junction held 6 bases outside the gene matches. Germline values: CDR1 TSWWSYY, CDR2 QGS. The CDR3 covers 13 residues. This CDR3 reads CALGDWGISGLIF. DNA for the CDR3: TGTGCTCTTGGGGACTGGGGGATTTCGGGACTCATCTTT.

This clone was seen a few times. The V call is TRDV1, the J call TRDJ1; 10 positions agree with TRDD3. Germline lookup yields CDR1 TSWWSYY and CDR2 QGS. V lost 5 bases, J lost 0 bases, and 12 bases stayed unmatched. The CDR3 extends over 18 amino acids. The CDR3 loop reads CALGPSSGGYWYTDKLIF. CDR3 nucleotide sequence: TGTGCTCTTGGGCCTAGTAGTGGGGGATACTGGTACACCGATAAACTCATCTTT.

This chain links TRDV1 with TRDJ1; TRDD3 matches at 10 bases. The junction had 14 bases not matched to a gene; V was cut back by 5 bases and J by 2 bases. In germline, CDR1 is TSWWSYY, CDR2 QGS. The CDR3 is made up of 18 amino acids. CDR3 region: CALGSWGLGDAATDKLIF. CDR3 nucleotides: TGTGCTCTTGGGTCCTGGGGACTGGGGGATGCCGCAACCGATAAACTCATCTTT.

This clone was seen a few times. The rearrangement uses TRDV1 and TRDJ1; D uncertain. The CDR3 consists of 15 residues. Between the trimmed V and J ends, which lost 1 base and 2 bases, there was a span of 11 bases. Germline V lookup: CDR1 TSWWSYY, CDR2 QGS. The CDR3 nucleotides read TGTGCTCTTGGGGAACAAGGCCGAGTAACCGATAAACTCATCTTT. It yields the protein CALGEQGRVTDKLIF.

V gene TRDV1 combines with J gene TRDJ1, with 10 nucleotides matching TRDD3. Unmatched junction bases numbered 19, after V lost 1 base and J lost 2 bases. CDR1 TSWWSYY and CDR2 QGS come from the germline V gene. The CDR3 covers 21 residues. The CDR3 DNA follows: TGTGCTCTTGGGGAACCCCAGCATTCGGAACACTGGGGGATGCTTACCGATAAACTCATCTTT. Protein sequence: CALGEPQHSEHWGMLTDKLIF.

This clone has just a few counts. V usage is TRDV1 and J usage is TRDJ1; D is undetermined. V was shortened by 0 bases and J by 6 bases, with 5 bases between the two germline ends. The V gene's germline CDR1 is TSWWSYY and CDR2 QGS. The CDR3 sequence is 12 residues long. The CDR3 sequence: CALGELENKLIF. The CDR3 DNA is TGTGCTCTTGGGGAACTAGAGAATAAACTCATCTTT.

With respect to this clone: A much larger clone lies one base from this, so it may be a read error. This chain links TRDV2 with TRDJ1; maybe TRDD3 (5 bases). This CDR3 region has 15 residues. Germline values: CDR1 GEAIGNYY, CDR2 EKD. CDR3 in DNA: TGTGCCTGTGACCGAAACGGGATGGACACCGATAATCTCATCTTT. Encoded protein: CACDRNGMDTDNLIF.

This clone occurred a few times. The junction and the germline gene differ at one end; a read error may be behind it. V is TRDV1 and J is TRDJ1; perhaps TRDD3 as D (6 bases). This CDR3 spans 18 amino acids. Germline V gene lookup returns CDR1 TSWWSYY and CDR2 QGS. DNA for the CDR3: TGTGCGCTTGGGGAGCCACAATCCGGGGGACCGTACACCGATAAACTCATCTTT. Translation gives CALGEPQSGGPYTDKLIF.

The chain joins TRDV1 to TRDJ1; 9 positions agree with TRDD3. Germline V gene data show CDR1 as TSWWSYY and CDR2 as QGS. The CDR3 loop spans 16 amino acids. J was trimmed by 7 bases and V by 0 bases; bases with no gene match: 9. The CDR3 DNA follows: TGTGCTCTTGGGGAACTAGTTCTGGGGGATTACCGTAAACTCATCTTT. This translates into CALGELVLGDYRKLIF.

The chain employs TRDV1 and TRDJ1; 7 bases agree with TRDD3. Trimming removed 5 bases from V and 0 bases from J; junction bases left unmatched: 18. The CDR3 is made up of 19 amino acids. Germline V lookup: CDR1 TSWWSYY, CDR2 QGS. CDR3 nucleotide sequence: TGTGCTCTTGGGCCACAGGGAGGTTGGGGGACGAGGTACACCGATAAACTCATCTTT. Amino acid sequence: CALGPQGGWGTRYTDKLIF.

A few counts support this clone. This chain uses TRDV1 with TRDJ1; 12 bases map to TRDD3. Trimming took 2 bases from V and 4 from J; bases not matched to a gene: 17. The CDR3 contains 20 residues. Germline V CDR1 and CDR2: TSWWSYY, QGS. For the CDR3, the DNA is TGTGCTCTTGGGGAATCGGTCCTACTCCTACTGGGGGATACCCGCGATAAACTCATCTTT. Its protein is CALGESVLLLLGDTRDKLIF.

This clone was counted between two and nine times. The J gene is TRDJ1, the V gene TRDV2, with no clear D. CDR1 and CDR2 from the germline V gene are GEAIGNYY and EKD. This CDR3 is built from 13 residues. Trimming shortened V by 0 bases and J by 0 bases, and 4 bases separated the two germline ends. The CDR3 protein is CACDTPYTDKLIF. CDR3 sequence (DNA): TGTGCCTGTGACACCCCCTACACCGATAAACTCATCTTT.

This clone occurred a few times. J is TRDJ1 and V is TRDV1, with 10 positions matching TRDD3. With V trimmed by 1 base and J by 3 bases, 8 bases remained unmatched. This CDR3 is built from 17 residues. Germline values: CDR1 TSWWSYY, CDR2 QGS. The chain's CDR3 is CALGERRHGGYADKLIF. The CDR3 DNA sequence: TGTGCTCTTGGGGAACGAAGACACGGGGGATACGCCGATAAACTCATCTTT.

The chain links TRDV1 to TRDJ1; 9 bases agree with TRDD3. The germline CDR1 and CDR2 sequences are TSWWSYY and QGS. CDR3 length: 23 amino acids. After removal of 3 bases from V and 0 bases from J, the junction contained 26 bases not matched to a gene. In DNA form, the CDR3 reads TGTGCTCTTGGGGAGGCCTTCCTTCTACTTCTGGGGGATCTAGGAATTTACACCGATAAACTCATCTTT. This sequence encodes CALGEAFLLLLGDLGIYTDKLIF.

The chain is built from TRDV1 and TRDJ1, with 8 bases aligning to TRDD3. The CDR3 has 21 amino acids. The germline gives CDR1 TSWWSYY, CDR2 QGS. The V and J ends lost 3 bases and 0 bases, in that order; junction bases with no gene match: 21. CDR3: CALGEFPFGGDSPEDTDKLIF. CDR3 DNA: TGTGCTCTTGGGGAGTTTCCCTTTGGGGGGGATAGTCCTGAGGACACCGATAAACTCATCTTT.